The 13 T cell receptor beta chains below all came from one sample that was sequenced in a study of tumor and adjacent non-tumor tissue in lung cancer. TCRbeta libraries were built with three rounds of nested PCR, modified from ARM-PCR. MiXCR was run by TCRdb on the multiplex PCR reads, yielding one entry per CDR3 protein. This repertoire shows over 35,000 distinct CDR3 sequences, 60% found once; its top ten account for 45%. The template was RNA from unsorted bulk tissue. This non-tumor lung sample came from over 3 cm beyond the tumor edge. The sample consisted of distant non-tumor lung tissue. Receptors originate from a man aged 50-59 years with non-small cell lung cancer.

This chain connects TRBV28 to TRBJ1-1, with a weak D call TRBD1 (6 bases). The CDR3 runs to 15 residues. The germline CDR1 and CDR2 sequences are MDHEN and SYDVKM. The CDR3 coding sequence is TGTGTCAGTAGTTTTGATAGGGGGTCGGGCACTGAAGCTTTCTTT. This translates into CVSSFDRGSGTEAFF.

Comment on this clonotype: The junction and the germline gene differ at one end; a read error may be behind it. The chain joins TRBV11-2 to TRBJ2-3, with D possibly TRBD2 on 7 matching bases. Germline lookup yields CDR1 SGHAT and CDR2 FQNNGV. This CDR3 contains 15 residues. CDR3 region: CASSLVGGLVDTHYF. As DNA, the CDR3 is TGTGCCAGCAGCTTAGTGGGGGGGCTGGTAGATACGCACTATTTT.

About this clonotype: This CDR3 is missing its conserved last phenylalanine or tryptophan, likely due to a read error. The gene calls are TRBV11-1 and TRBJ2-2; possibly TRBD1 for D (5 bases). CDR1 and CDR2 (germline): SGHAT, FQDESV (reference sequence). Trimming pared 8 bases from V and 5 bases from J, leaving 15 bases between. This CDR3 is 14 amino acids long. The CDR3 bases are TGTGCCAGCGGTTATCAGGGTCGGACCGGGGAGCTGTTTCTT. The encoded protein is CASGYQGRTGELFL.

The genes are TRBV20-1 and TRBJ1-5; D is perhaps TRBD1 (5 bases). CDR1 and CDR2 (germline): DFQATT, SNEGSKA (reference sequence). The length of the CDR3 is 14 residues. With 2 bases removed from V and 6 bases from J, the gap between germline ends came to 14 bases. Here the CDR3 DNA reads TGCAGTGCTAGACTGGGGGGAGGTGTTCAGCCCCAGCATTTT. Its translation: CSARLGGGVQPQHF.

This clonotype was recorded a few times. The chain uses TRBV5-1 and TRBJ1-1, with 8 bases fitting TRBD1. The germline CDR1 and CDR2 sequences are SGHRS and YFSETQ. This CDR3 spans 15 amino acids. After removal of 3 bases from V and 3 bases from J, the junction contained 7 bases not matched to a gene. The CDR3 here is CASSSADRDDTEAFF. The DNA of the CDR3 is TGCGCCAGCAGCTCTGCGGACAGGGACGACACTGAAGCTTTCTTT.

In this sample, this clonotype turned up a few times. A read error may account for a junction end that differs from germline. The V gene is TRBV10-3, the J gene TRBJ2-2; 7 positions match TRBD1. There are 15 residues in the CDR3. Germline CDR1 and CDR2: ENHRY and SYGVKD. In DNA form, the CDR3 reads TGTGCCATCAGTGGAACAGGGGCAAACACCGAGGAGCTGTTTTTT. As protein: CAISGTGANTEELFF.

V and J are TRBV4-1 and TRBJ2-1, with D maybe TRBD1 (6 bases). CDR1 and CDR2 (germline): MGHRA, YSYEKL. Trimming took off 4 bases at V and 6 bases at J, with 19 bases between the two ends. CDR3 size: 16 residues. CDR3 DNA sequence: TGCGCCAGCAGCCGACGGGAAGGGGGAGACCTCAATGAGCAGTTCTTC. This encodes CASSRREGGDLNEQFF.

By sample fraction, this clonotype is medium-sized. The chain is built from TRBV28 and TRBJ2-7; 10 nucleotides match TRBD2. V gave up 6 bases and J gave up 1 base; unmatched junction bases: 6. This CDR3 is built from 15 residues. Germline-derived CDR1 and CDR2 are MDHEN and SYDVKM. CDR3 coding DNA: TGTGCCAGCAGCCGAACTAGCGGGGTTTCCTACGAGCAGTACTTC. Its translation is CASSRTSGVSYEQYF.

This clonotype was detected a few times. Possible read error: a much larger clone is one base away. The CDR3 region has the DNA TGTGCCAGCAGCTTGGTCGATTATGAGCAGTTCTTC. Amino acid sequence: CASSLVDYEQFF. The chain uses TRBV5-5 and TRBJ2-1, with D uncertain. V was pared by 0 bases and J by 8 bases, with 6 bases between. This CDR3 comprises 12 residues. Germline assignment: CDR1 SGHKS and CDR2 YYEKEE (reference sequence).

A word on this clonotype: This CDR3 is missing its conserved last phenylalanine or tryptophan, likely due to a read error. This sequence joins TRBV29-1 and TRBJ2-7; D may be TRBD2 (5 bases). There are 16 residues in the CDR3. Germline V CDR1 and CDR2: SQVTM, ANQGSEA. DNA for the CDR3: TGCAGCCCCTCTGAACGGGGAACTCCAGATACCTACGGGCAGTACTAC. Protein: CSPSERGTPDTYGQYY.

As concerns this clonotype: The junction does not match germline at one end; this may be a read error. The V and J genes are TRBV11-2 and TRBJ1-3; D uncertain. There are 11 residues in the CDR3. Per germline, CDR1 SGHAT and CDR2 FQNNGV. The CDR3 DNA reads TGTACCAGCTTAGGAGGAAACACCATATATTTT. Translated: CTSLGGNTIYF.

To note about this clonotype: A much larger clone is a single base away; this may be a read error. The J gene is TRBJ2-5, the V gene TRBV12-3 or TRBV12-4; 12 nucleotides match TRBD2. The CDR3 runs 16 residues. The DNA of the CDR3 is TGTGTCAGCAGTTTGACTAGCGGGGGCCCCGGGGAGACCCAGTACTTC. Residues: CVSSLTSGGPGETQYF.

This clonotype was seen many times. The CDR3 region is CASGGRDTEAFF. CDR3 nucleotides: TGTGCCAGCGGCGGGAGGGACACTGAAGCTTTCTTT. The rearrangement uses TRBV6-5 and TRBJ1-1; D gene ambiguous. Per the germline V gene, CDR1 is MNHEY and CDR2 is SVGAGI. The V gene lost 8 bases and the J gene lost 3 bases, with 10 bases spanning the gap. CDR3 size: 12 residues.